The clone carrying this TCR beta chain has ten or more counts. What it binds is not known. A single record per CDR3 protein comes from TCRdb applying MiXCR to the reads. The sample consists of 200,000 or so distinct CDR3 sequences, around 35% of them appearing once. These data originate in a study of T cell repertoires in cytomegalovirus infection. Overall study context: Peptides in the study included HLA-C-restricted and HLA-B-restricted CMV epitopes. Notes on the study in general: The ex vivo response was dominated by HLA-C-restricted CMV-specific TCR beta clonotypes. Adding up the frequency of public TCR beta families identified people who carried CMV plus the relevant HLA.

Sample: CD8+ T cells from cultured PBMCs, taken from culture after CMV antigen stimulation. The receptor was derived from a human donor in good health (CMV status not recorded). Some clones in this sample may be carry-over from other donors' samples.

The CDR3 sequence: CASSLAEDPNEKLFF. For the CDR3, the DNA is TGTGCCAGCAGCTTAGCAGAAGACCCTAATGAAAAACTGTTTTTT. The chain employs TRBV7-8 and TRBJ1-4; D gene ambiguous. The germline V and J ends were trimmed by 0 bases and 3 bases, with 8 bases remaining between them. Germline loops: CDR1 SGHVS, CDR2 FQNEAQ. CDR3 length: 15 amino acids.